The clone carrying this T cell receptor (beta chain) showed up just once. The PCR employed 60 Vbeta primers together with 13 Jbeta primers. Measured with immunoSEQ multiplex PCR; TCRdb has only the in-frame clones, and not every one. The sample includes about 190,000 clones, over 75% of them seen just once. The CDR3 length is 12 residues. CDR1 is SGHDT, CDR2 YYEEEE, per germline. Trimming removed 4 bases at V and 5 bases at J, with 10 bases between. This specimen belongs to a study of cytomegalovirus exposure and HLA in healthy donors. The receptor's source is a young man in good health and CMV-seronegative. The sample was PBMCs. V usage is TRBV5-6 and J usage is TRBJ2-7; possibly TRBD1 for D (5 bases). CDR3 in DNA: TGTGCCAGCAGCCTGACAGAGCACGAGCAGTACTTC. Translating gives CASSLTEHEQYF.